The entry below gives a single T cell receptor (beta chain) sequence along with its context. Germline CDR1 is MGHRA and CDR2 is YSYEKL. Losses at the gene ends were 0 bases for V and 0 bases for J; bases not matched to a gene: 1. The CDR3 consists of 15 residues. The sample belongs to a study of blood T cell repertoires in COVID-19. Study-wide background: Sample material is recorded as cDNA or gDNA derived from T cells, B-cell-depleted T cells, or PBMCs.

The authors' processing: Reference gene primer amplification in the assay estimated nucleated cell counts. Generated by immunoSEQ multiplex PCR, the TCRdb table keeps only in-frame clones and is missing some. V, J and clone size reflect that table, while D and trimming were determined from the DNA. The data contain 130,000 to 150,000 clones, roughly 89% of them singletons. The participants were between roughly 18 and 100 years old and came from under 25 US areas. Cohort allocation depended upon clinical history that participants reported. The sequencing sample was made of PBMCs or T cells enriched from blood (not recorded which). This clonotype was sampled from a woman aged 45 to 65 who had been exposed to COVID-19. The J gene is TRBJ1-2, the V gene TRBV4-1; 7 nucleotides align to TRBD1. The CDR3 loop is CASSQEQGTNYGYTF. CDR3 coding DNA: TGCGCCAGCAGCCAAGAACAGGGGACTAACTATGGCTACACCTTC.